This T cell receptor beta chain originates from a study of cytomegalovirus exposure and HLA in healthy donors. General study results and limits: Later analysis showed most CMV-associated TCR beta chains appearing HLA-restricted. Later work associated more than 15,000 TCR beta sequences with HLA alleles at 0.05 false discovery rate. In an earlier analysis, about 87% or about 30%: the productive usage of most TCR beta V segments. The authors later linked a missense DCLRE1C variant to TCR beta V- and J-gene trimming.

There are a few counts of this clone. Its cognate antigen is unknown. V dropped 7 bases and J dropped 7 bases, with 16 bases sitting between them. Germline assignment: CDR1 LNHNV and CDR2 YYDKDF (reference sequence). This CDR3 contains 13 residues. Researchers ran the PCR with 60 Vbeta and 13 Jbeta primers. Assay used: immunoSEQ multiplex PCR; TCRdb lists only in-frame clones, some missing. The top ten clones hold about an eighth of a sample with approximately 150,000 clones, approximately 80% of them seen once. The sequence came from a man aged 40-55 years in good health and CMV-seropositive. The rearrangement links TRBV15 to TRBJ1-2; TRBD1 is a possible D gene (6 bases). Specimen: PBMCs. The CDR3 is CATTNRALVGYTF. DNA of the CDR3: TGTGCCACCACCAACAGGGCCCTTGTTGGCTACACCTTC.